This record looks at one TCR beta chain sequence and its context. This receptor's antigen is unknown. Per-nucleotide qualities are absent, and no much larger clonotype sits a single base away. The entire isolated RNA was reverse transcribed using the High Capacity cDNA Reverse Transcription Kit, and thus expressed TCRB transcripts were sequenced. Deep immunoSEQ sequencing was applied to naive, central memory and regulatory T cell samples, giving an average of about 3.57 million total reads per sample. After sorted cells were lysed in RLT buffer, RNA was extracted with DNase-treated RNeasy Micro or Mini kits, with the choice depending on cell number. To prevent cross-contamination, each cell subset was processed individually, whereas patient and healthy donor samples were processed jointly. Using the immunoSEQ multiplex PCR, TCRB sequences were amplified from cDNA into 87-bp fragments spanning the CDR3 region. Amplicons were sequenced on the Illumina HiSeq platform. The original pipeline was this. PCR bias was corrected computationally using synthetic template baselines, and reads within Hamming distance 2 were collapsed, with unmergeable singletons discarded. By aligning reads against IMGT, V, D and J genes, CDR3 length, and insertions or deletions at six rearrangement sites were assigned. Clonotype counts were normalized to sorted cell number within each subset before computing true diversity and Gini coefficients with the tcR R package. The overlap coefficient, calculated on TCRB nucleotide sequences, was used to quantify repertoire sharing. As a proxy for the pre-selection repertoire, out-of-frame TCRB sequences from naive cells were analyzed. TCRdb took this table from immuneACCESS and kept in-frame rearrangements with V and J called. Such tables lack part of the clones; where checked against another copy, unresolved V genes explain under half of the gap, and the rest is unexplained. V, J and clone size are taken as reported in that table, and D and trimming were inferred from the DNA itself. Counted in this sample were 630,000 or so clones; over 13% of them appeared once. The ten largest make up around 0.04% of the sample.

Each donor gave one peripheral blood draw, averaging about 100 mL, which was collected into heparinised tubes. Naive, central memory, regulatory and stem cell-like memory CD4+ T cells were sorted on a BD FACSAria II using a panel including CD45RO, CCR7, CD25, CD127, CD95 and CD27. A purity above 95% was achieved for all sorted populations. PBMCs were separated immediately by Lymphoprep density gradient centrifugation and were stained directly, without being cultured. So that batch effects would be minimized, each experiment stained and sorted samples in pairs, pairing one healthy donor with one patient. CDR1 is given as LGHNA and CDR2 as YNFKEQ, both from the germline V gene. CDR3 length: 16 amino acids, cysteine to phenylalanine. Only the CDR3 part of the read is kept: 48 bases, read in frame from the first base. V is pared back by 2 bases and J by 0 bases, with 11 bases lying between the germline termini.

These data belong to a study of beta chain features in type 1 diabetes (dated by TCRdb to the late 2010s). At the level of the whole study: Mean age, gender distribution, total cell number and subset yield did not differ between patients and healthy donors. Regulatory and stem cell-like memory subsets were isolated from only 8 patients and roughly eight healthy donors, whereas naive and central memory subsets came from all 30 or so donors. The study compared TCRB repertoires of sorted circulating CD4+ T cell subsets between recently diagnosed type 1 diabetes patients and matched healthy donors. A total of 100 million to 140 million sorted cells were examined across all samples, and the number of cells per subset was strongly correlated with RNA yield.

Study-wide findings and limitations: Because small numbers of individuals were included in the HLA sub-analyses, any influence of HLA type on TCRB rearrangement was left unresolved. Naive, central memory and regulatory TCRB repertoires appeared to be more similar among patients than among healthy donors. Shorter templates might have been favored by PCR, but patient and control samples were amplified and corrected together, so both groups would have been affected equally by any skew. A moderate but significant shortening of TCRB CDR3 length was observed in type 1 diabetes patients in all four CD4+ subsets. Because cDNA rather than genomic DNA was sequenced, highly expressing activated cells could have been over-represented, although no difference in activation and CD3 levels was found between groups. Patients with type 1 diabetes made fewer insertions and deleted more nucleotides at VDJ recombination sites, implying thymic rearrangement abnormalities.

Material for sequencing was naive CD4+ T cells from blood. This specimen's cell subset or site label, interpreted: true naive CD4+ T cells. The TCR sequence derives from a man younger than 35 with type 1 diabetes. The V gene is TRBV4-2 and the J gene is TRBJ1-5, with no confidently assigned D gene. The CDR3 amino acid sequence is: CASSQYPGDSNQPQHF. The nucleotide sequence is given as TGTGCCAGCAGCCAATACCCCGGCGATAGCAATCAGCCCCAGCATTTT.